Listed below are T cell receptor beta chains from one sample, sequenced in a study of cytomegalovirus exposure and HLA in healthy donors. Generated by immunoSEQ multiplex PCR, the TCRdb table keeps only in-frame clones and is missing some. The sample consists of fewer than 150,000 clones, about 73% of them appearing once. What was sequenced was PBMCs. The source is a woman aged 40 to 55 in good health and CMV-seropositive. The CDR3 runs from the conserved cysteine through the conserved F or W. D genes are given only for firm matches. Clone size is shown for a subset of rows, as once, few, many or a class of expanded clone.

15,-,TRBV18,TRBJ2-1,once,CASSQFSGSYNEQFF,TGTGCCAGCTCACAGTTTTCCGGGAGCTACAATGAGCAGTTCTTC
15,TRBD1,TRBV6-1,TRBJ1-5,-,CASSPETGSWQPQHF,TGTGCCAGCAGCCCAGAGACAGGGTCGTGGCAGCCCCAGCATTTT
11,-,TRBV5-6,TRBJ1-4,-,CASSTDTELFF,TGTGCCAGCAGCACGGACACCGAACTGTTTTTT
13,-,TRBV27,TRBJ2-7,-,CASSPQVNYEQYF,TGTGCCAGCAGTCCACAGGTGAACTACGAGCAGTACTTC
14,-,TRBV27,TRBJ1-1,few,CASSPLGPYTEAFF,TGTGCCAGCAGCCCCCTGGGCCCCTACACTGAAGCTTTCTTT
14,-,TRBV12-5,TRBJ2-2,once,CASGLGGDTGELFF,TGTGCTAGTGGTTTGGGCGGGGACACCGGGGAGCTGTTTTTT
14,-,TRBV7-2,TRBJ2-3,-,CASKQRQSTDTQYF,TGTGCCAGCAAACAGAGACAGTCCACAGATACGCAGTATTTT
13,-,TRBV6-5,TRBJ2-7,few,CASSRQSSYEQYF,TGTGCCAGCAGTCGACAGTCCTCCTACGAGCAGTACTTC
14,-,TRBV4-1,TRBJ2-3,-,CASSQDLSTDTQYF,TGCGCCAGCAGCCAAGACCTAAGCACAGATACGCAGTATTTT
13,-,TRBV13,TRBJ1-1,-,CASSADRNTEAFF,TGTGCCAGCAGCGCGGACAGAAACACTGAAGCTTTCTTT
14,-,TRBV9,TRBJ2-5,-,CASSLTGFQETQYF,TGTGCCAGCAGCCTCACCGGGTTCCAAGAGACCCAGTACTTC
13,-,TRBV2,TRBJ1-5,-,CASSAHINQPQHF,TGTGCCAGCAGTGCACACATCAATCAGCCCCAGCATTTT
13,-,TRBV9,TRBJ2-3,-,CATTRGNTDTQYF,TGTGCCACGACGAGGGGGAACACAGATACGCAGTATTTT
15,-,TRBV2,TRBJ2-3,-,CASSLEGAGGDTQYF,TGTGCCAGCAGTCTCGAGGGGGCCGGAGGGGATACGCAGTATTTT
15,-,TRBV1,TRBJ2-7,-,CTSSQVLRGSYEQYF,TGCACCAGCAGCCAAGTTTTAAGGGGTTCCTACGAGCAGTACTTC
16,TRBD2,TRBV7-2,TRBJ2-7,-,CASSRLSGGGSYEQYF,TGTGCCAGCAGCCGCCTTAGCGGGGGTGGCTCCTACGAGCAGTACTTC
13,-,TRBV4-3,TRBJ1-1,-,CASSRGRNTEAFF,TGCGCCAGCAGCCGCGGAAGGAACACTGAAGCTTTCTTT
13,-,TRBV5-6,TRBJ1-1,many,CASSFSQGTEAFF,TGTGCCAGCAGCTTTTCGCAGGGCACTGAAGCTTTCTTT
19,-,TRBV5-4,TRBJ2-6,-,CASSLGGISAGSGANVLTF,TGTGCCAGCAGCTTGGGGGGTATTAGTGCGGGTTCTGGGGCCAACGTCCTGACTTTC
16,TRBD1,TRBV15,TRBJ1-2,-,CATSTLTGKKGYGYTF,TGTGCCACCAGCACGTTGACAGGGAAAAAAGGCTATGGCTACACCTTC
14,TRBD1,TRBV6-6,TRBJ1-3,few,CASSLQGSGNTIYF,TGTGCCAGCAGTTTACAGGGGTCCGGAAACACCATATATTTT
14,-,TRBV2,TRBJ2-1,-,CASINSGFDNEQFF,TGTGCCAGCATCAATTCGGGTTTCGACAATGAGCAGTTCTTC
13,TRBD2,TRBV29-1,TRBJ2-1,-,CSVRGTSGGQQFF,TGCAGCGTAAGGGGGACTAGCGGGGGACAGCAGTTCTTC
15,TRBD2,TRBV2,TRBJ2-2,few,CASSAGLAGDGELFF,TGTGCCAGCAGCGCCGGACTAGCGGGGGACGGGGAGCTGTTTTTT
14,-,TRBV18,TRBJ2-7,-,CASQDYQSSYEQYF,TGTGCCAGCCAGGATTATCAGAGCTCCTACGAGCAGTACTTC
14,-,TRBV7-9,TRBJ2-3,once,CASSKTDSTDTQYF,TGTGCCAGCAGTAAGACAGACAGCACAGATACGCAGTATTTT